This note documents a single T cell receptor (beta chain) sequence. Antigen unknown. Each TRB cDNA library was prepared by 5' RACE (with UMI labels). TCRdb reprocessed the 5' RACE reads, with one entry per CDR3 protein and no DNA. The repertoire shows 8,000 or so distinct CDR3 sequences; the top ten hold less than 2%. The data originate from a study of CXCR3-negative and CXCR3-positive naive CD8 T cells. Study background: The study obtained 130 million to 150 million TRB reads, about 1.5 +/- 0.3 million per library.

Findings of the study overall: Naive cells, whether CXCR3-negative or CXCR3-positive, had similar TRBV-TRBJ usage, while memory cells differed. More hydrophobic TRB CDR3s were found in CXCR3-positive naive cells than in CXCR3-negative naive cells.

Naivety in CD8+ T cells corresponded to a CD45RO-CCR7+CD27+CD95- phenotype. The CDR3 runs 16 residues. The germline CDR1 and CDR2 sequences are MGHDK and SYGVNS. Sequences were obtained from naive CXCR3- CD8+ T cells from blood. The subset here: CD45RO-CCR7+CD27+CD95- naive CD8+ T cells lacking CXCR3 (TNR3-). This clonotype was obtained from a human donor in good health. Some clones in this sample may be carry-over from other donors' samples. The chain uses TRBV25-1 and TRBJ2-4; TCRdb indicates TRBD1, and absent DNA this call remains unverified. The CDR3 loop is CASSELTGGEENIQYF.